The rows below give T cell receptor beta chains drawn from one sample of a study of cytomegalovirus exposure and HLA in healthy donors. The assay was immunoSEQ multiplex PCR, and TCRdb's table has in-frame clones only and misses some. The profile shows hundreds of thousands of clones, around 64% of them singletons. Sequenced material: PBMCs. Receptors were obtained from a man aged 35-49 years in good health and CMV-seropositive. The CDR3 runs from the conserved cysteine through the conserved F or W. A D gene is named only where the DNA matches it firmly. Where a row states a size, it is once, few, many or the class of an expanded clone; other rows omit it.

clone_size,d_call,j_call,v_call,cdr3_length,cdr3_aa,cdr3_nt
few,TRBD1,TRBJ1-2,TRBV5-6,16,CASSSYGTDINYGYTF,TGTGCCAGCAGCAGCTACGGGACAGACATTAACTATGGCTACACCTTC
NA,TRBD1,TRBJ1-1,TRBV19,16,CASRRRGQGARGEAFF,TGTGCCAGTAGAAGAAGGGGACAGGGGGCACGGGGTGAAGCTTTCTTT
NA,NA,TRBJ1-6,TRBV19,16,CASSIYGGAPVSALHF,TGTGCCAGTAGTATATATGGAGGGGCCCCAGTTTCGGCCCTCCACTTT
few,NA,TRBJ2-7,TRBV25-1,13,CASSQDTFREQYF,TGTGCCAGCTCCCAGGACACCTTTCGTGAGCAGTACTTC
NA,TRBD2,TRBJ2-3,TRBV11-2,16,CASSSGLAGSTDTQYF,TGTGCCAGCAGCTCGGGACTAGCGGGGAGCACAGATACGCAGTATTTT
few,TRBD1,TRBJ1-4,TRBV7-9,14,CASSSDRLGEKLFF,TGTGCCAGCAGCTCGGACAGGCTAGGGGAAAAACTGTTTTTT
NA,NA,TRBJ1-4,TRBV6-6,15,CASSYSRQVGEKLFF,TGTGCCAGCAGTTACTCGCGCCAGGTCGGTGAAAAACTGTTTTTT
NA,TRBD1,TRBJ1-6,TRBV9,14,CASSGTGSNSPLHF,TGTGCCAGCAGCGGGACAGGGTCTAATTCACCCCTCCACTTT
NA,TRBD1,TRBJ1-1,TRBV5-6,14,CASSWIDRGTEAFF,TGTGCCAGCAGCTGGATAGACAGGGGCACTGAAGCTTTCTTT
NA,NA,TRBJ2-7,TRBV4-2,16,CASSQDPLQGSYEQYF,TGTGCCAGCAGCCAAGATCCCCTTCAGGGCTCCTACGAGCAGTACTTC
NA,NA,TRBJ2-1,TRBV5-7,14,CASSLAGVKDSRIF,TGTGCCAGCAGCTTGGCCGGTGTTAAGGACTCTAGAATCTTC
NA,NA,TRBJ1-6,TRBV11-2,13,CASAIELDSPLHF,TGTGCCAGCGCGATTGAATTGGATTCACCCCTCCACTTT
NA,TRBD1,TRBJ2-5,TRBV7-6,15,CASSLAGQGGETQYF,TGTGCCAGCAGCTTAGCTGGACAGGGAGGAGAGACCCAGTACTTC
NA,NA,TRBJ2-7,TRBV6-5,14,CASTQLAPERSQYF,TGTGCCAGCACCCAATTAGCGCCAGAGAGGTCGCAGTACTTC
NA,TRBD1,TRBJ2-2,TRBV4-3,15,CASSQGQGFTGELFF,TGCGCCAGCAGCCAGGGACAGGGATTCACCGGGGAGCTGTTTTTT
NA,TRBD1,TRBJ1-5,TRBV5-1,17,CASRLLDRNYSNQPQHF,TGCGCCAGCAGGCTCCTGGACAGGAATTATAGCAATCAGCCCCAGCATTTT
NA,NA,TRBJ1-1,TRBV15,13,CATSRDPARQVFF,TGTGCCACCAGCAGAGACCCAGCCCGACAGGTTTTCTTT
NA,TRBD1,TRBJ1-2,TRBV27,15,CASTSIRTGVYGYTF,TGTGCCAGCACCTCGATCCGGACAGGGGTCTATGGCTACACCTTC
NA,TRBD1,TRBJ2-7,TRBV5-1,16,CASSPGADRGVYEQYF,TGCGCCAGCAGCCCGGGGGCGGACAGGGGAGTGTACGAGCAGTACTTC
NA,TRBD1,TRBJ1-1,TRBV5-8,16,CASSYGTGVSFTEAFF,TGTGCCAGCAGCTACGGGACAGGGGTTTCGTTCACTGAAGCTTTCTTT
NA,NA,TRBJ2-2,TRBV10-2,19,CASSVNPARGTTNTGELFF,TGCGCCAGCAGTGTGAATCCCGCGAGGGGGACGACCAACACCGGGGAGCTGTTTTTT
NA,TRBD1,TRBJ2-6,TRBV19,18,CASSIRQGVGAGANVLTF,TGTGCCAGTAGTATCAGACAGGGGGTTGGGGCTGGGGCCAACGTCCTGACTTTC
NA,TRBD2,TRBJ2-1,TRBV4-3,16,CASSQDWREGGDEQFF,TGCGCCAGCAGCCAAGATTGGAGGGAGGGAGGGGATGAGCAGTTCTTC
NA,NA,TRBJ2-2,TRBV6-7,17,CASSRGFGGANTGELFF,TGTGCCAGCAGTCGGGGATTCGGGGGAGCAAACACCGGGGAGCTGTTTTTT
once,NA,TRBJ1-2,TRBV19,14,CASSPRGGGMRYTF,TGTGCCAGTAGTCCTAGGGGCGGCGGAATGCGCTACACCTTC
NA,TRBD1,TRBJ2-7,TRBV6-6,14,CASSGTGGTYEQYF,TGTGCCAGCAGCGGGACAGGGGGGACCTACGAGCAGTACTTC
NA,NA,TRBJ2-6,TRBV6-5,16,CASSYGGASGANVLTF,TGTGCCAGCAGTTACGGAGGGGCTTCTGGGGCCAACGTCCTGACTTTC
NA,NA,TRBJ2-3,TRBV5-4,13,CASSFVPTDTQYF,TGTGCCAGCAGCTTCGTTCCCACAGATACGCAGTATTTT
NA,TRBD2,TRBJ2-7,TRBV2,14,CASSETSGSYEQYF,TGTGCCAGCAGCGAGACTAGCGGCTCCTACGAGCAGTACTTC
NA,NA,TRBJ2-5,TRBV7-9,14,CASSLRRGQETQYF,TGTGCCAGCAGCTTAAGACGGGGACAAGAGACCCAGTACTTC
NA,NA,TRBJ1-3,TRBV5-4,17,CASSLGARGSSGNTIYF,TGTGCCAGCAGCTTGGGTGCCCGAGGCAGCTCTGGAAACACCATATATTTT
NA,TRBD1,TRBJ2-7,TRBV28,14,CASRDPTGIHEQYF,TGTGCCAGCAGAGACCCGACAGGGATTCACGAGCAGTACTTC
NA,TRBD2,TRBJ2-7,TRBV9,16,CASSPLGGAGVSEQYF,TGTGCCAGCAGCCCACTAGGAGGAGCGGGGGTGTCCGAGCAGTACTTC
NA,TRBD1,TRBJ2-3,TRBV2,15,CASNRDRGLTDTQYF,TGTGCCAGCAACCGGGACAGGGGGCTTACAGATACGCAGTATTTT
NA,TRBD1,TRBJ1-2,TRBV28,15,CASRGTGVSNYGYTF,TGTGCCAGTCGCGGGACAGGGGTCTCTAACTATGGCTACACCTTC
NA,NA,TRBJ1-4,TRBV5-1,14,CASSFDGGWEKLFF,TGCGCCAGCAGCTTCGACGGGGGGTGGGAAAAACTGTTTTTT
NA,NA,TRBJ1-6,TRBV15,15,CATSRADSSNSPLHF,TGTGCCACCAGCAGGGCGGACAGTTCTAATTCACCCCTCCACTTT
NA,TRBD2,TRBJ2-7,TRBV15,13,CATAREGYYEQYF,TGTGCCACCGCTAGGGAGGGGTACTACGAGCAGTACTTC
NA,TRBD1,TRBJ1-3,TRBV7-6,15,CASSPPGGIENTIYF,TGTGCCAGCAGCCCACCAGGGGGGATTGAAAACACCATATATTTT
few,TRBD2,TRBJ2-5,TRBV5-1,18,CASSLSFPGGGFQETQYF,TGCGCCAGCAGCTTATCCTTTCCGGGCGGGGGGTTCCAAGAGACCCAGTACTTC
NA,NA,TRBJ2-5,TRBV5-1,14,CASSLAKSDETQYF,TGCGCCAGCAGCTTGGCCAAGAGCGACGAGACCCAGTACTTC
NA,TRBD1,TRBJ1-5,TRBV28,17,CASSSARGRGGGQPQHF,TGTGCCAGCAGTTCCGCTAGGGGGCGGGGTGGGGGTCAGCCCCAGCATTTT
NA,TRBD1,TRBJ1-1,TRBV6-1,14,CASRRTGGRTEAFF,TGTGCCAGCAGGAGGACAGGGGGAAGGACTGAAGCTTTCTTT
few,NA,TRBJ1-1,TRBV28,13,CASSLGSRYEAFF,TGTGCCAGCAGTTTAGGTAGCCGGTATGAAGCTTTCTTT
few,NA,TRBJ1-4,TRBV6-1,14,CASSEQQGNEKLFF,TGTGCCAGCAGTGAACAACAGGGAAATGAAAAACTGTTTTTT
NA,TRBD1,TRBJ1-1,TRBV29-1,13,CSVETGMNTEAFF,TGCAGCGTGGAGACAGGGATGAACACTGAAGCTTTCTTT
NA,NA,TRBJ1-1,TRBV6-5,14,CASSYSRLNTEAFF,TGTGCCAGCAGTTACTCGCGATTGAACACTGAAGCTTTCTTT
NA,NA,TRBJ2-5,TRBV29-1,12,CSVVYFQETQYF,TGCAGCGTTGTATACTTCCAAGAGACCCAGTACTTC
NA,TRBD2,TRBJ2-3,TRBV5-1,16,CASSTSLAGERDTQYF,TGCGCCAGCAGCACCTCACTAGCGGGGGAGCGGGATACGCAGTATTTT
NA,TRBD2,TRBJ2-5,TRBV5-5,16,CASSSGQAGGQETQYF,TGTGCCAGCAGCTCCGGACAGGCGGGGGGGCAAGAGACCCAGTACTTC
NA,NA,TRBJ2-2,TRBV7-2,15,CASSLGAGATGELFF,TGTGCCAGCAGCTTAGGGGCAGGGGCCACCGGGGAGCTGTTTTTT